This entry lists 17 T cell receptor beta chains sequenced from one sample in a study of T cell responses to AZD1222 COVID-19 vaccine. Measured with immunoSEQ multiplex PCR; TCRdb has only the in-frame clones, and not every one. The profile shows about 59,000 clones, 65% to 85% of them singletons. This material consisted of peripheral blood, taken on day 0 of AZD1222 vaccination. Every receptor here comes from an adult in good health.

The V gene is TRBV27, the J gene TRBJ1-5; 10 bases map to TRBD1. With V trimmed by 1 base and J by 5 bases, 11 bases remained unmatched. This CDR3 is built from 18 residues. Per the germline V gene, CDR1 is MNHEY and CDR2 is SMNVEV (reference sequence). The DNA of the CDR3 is TGTGCCAGCAGTTTATTGACTGTGGGGACAGGGGTCGATCAGCCCCAGCATTTT. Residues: CASSLLTVGTGVDQPQHF.

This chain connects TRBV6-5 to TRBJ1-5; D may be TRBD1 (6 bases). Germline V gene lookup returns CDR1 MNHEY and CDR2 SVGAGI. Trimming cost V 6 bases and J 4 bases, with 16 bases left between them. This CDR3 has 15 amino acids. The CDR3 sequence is CASSSTGTRNQPQHF. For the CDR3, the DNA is TGTGCCAGCAGCTCGACCGGGACAAGAAATCAGCCCCAGCATTTT.

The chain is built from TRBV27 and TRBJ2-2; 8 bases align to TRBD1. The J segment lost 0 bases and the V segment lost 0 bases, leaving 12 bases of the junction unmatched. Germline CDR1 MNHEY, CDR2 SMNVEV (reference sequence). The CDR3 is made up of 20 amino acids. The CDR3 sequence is CASSLSSIRRGPANTGELFF. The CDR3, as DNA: TGTGCCAGCAGTTTATCTTCCATACGCAGGGGGCCAGCGAACACCGGGGAGCTGTTTTTT.

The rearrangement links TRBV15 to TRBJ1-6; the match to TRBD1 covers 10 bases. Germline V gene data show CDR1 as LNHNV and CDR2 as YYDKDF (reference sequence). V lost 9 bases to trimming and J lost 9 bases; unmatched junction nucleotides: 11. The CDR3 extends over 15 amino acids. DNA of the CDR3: TGTGCCACTAGGACAGGGGGAAATAATGGTTCACCCCTCCACTTT. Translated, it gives CATRTGGNNGSPLHF.

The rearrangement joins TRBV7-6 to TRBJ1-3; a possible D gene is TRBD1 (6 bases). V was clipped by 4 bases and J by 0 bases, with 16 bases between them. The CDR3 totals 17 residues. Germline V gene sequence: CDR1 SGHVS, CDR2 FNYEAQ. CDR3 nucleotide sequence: TGTGCCAGCAGCTCATCCCCGGGGGCGGGCTCTGGAAACACCATATATTTT. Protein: CASSSSPGAGSGNTIYF.

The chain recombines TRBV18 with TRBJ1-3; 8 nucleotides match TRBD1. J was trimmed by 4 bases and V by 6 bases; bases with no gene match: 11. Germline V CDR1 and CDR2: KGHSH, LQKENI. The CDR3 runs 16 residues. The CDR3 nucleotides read TGTGCCAGCTCGCTTAGTCAGGGGGCGCGAGGAAACACCATATATTTT. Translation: CASSLSQGARGNTIYF.

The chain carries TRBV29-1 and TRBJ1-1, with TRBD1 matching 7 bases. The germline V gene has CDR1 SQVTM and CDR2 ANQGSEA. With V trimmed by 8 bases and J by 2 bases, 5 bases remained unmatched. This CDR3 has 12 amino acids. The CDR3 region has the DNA TGCAGCCTTGGGACAGATAACACTGAAGCTTTCTTT. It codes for CSLGTDNTEAFF.

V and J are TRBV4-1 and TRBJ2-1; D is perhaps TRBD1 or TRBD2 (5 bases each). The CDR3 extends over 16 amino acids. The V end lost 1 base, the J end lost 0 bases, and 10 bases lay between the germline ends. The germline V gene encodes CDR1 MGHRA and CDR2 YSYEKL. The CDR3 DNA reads TGCGCCAGCAGCCAAGCGGGGCGACCCTCCTACAATGAGCAGTTCTTC. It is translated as CASSQAGRPSYNEQFF.

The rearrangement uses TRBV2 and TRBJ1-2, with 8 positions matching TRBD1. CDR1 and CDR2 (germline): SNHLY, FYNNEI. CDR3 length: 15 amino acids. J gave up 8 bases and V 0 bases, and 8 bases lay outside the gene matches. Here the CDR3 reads CASSEAADRVTGYTF. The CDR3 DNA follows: TGTGCCAGCAGTGAAGCCGCGGACAGGGTGACCGGCTACACCTTC.

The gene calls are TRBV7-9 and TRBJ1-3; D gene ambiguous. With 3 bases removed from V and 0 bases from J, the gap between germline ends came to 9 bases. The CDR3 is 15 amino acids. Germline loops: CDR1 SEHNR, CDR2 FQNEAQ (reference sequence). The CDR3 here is CASSLGAISGNTIYF. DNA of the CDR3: TGTGCCAGCAGCTTGGGAGCGATCTCTGGAAACACCATATATTTT.

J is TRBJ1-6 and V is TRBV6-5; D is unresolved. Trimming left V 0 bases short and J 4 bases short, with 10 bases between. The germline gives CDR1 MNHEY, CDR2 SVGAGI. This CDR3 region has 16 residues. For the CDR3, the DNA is TGTGCCAGCAGTTACTCGAAGGGCTTTTATAATTCACCCCTCCACTTT. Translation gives CASSYSKGFYNSPLHF.

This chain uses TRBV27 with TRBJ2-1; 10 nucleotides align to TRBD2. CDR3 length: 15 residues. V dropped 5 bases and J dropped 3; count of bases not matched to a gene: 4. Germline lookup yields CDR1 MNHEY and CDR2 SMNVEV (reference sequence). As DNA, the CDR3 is TGTGCCAGCAGTCCCCCTAGCGGGGGCTACAATGAGCAGTTCTTC. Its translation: CASSPPSGGYNEQFF.

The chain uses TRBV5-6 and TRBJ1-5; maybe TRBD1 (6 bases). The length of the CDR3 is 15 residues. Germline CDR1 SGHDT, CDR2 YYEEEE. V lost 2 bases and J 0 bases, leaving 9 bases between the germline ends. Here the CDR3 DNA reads TGTGCCAGCAGCTTACAGGGCCATAGCAATCAGCCCCAGCATTTT. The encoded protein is CASSLQGHSNQPQHF.

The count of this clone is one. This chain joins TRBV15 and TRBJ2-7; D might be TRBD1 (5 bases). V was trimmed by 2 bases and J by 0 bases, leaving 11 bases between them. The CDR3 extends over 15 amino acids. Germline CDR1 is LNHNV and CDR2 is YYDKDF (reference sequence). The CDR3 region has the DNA TGTGCCACCAGCAGAATGCACAGGTTCTCCTACGAGCAGTACTTC. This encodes CATSRMHRFSYEQYF.

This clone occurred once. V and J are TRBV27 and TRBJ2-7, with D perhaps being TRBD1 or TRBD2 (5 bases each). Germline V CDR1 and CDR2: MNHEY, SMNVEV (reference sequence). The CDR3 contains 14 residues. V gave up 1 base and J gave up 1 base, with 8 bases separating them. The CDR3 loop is CASSLLGESYEQYF. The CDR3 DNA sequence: TGTGCCAGCAGTTTATTGGGGGAATCCTACGAGCAGTACTTC.

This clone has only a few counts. The chain's CDR3 is CASKWDATNEKLFF. Written as DNA, the CDR3 is TGTGCCAGCAAATGGGATGCAACTAATGAAAAACTGTTTTTT. The J gene is TRBJ1-4, the V gene TRBV27; D remains ambiguous. In germline, CDR1 is MNHEY, CDR2 SMNVEV (reference sequence). The CDR3 loop spans 14 amino acids. Trimming removed 7 bases from V and 0 bases from J, with 9 bases in between.

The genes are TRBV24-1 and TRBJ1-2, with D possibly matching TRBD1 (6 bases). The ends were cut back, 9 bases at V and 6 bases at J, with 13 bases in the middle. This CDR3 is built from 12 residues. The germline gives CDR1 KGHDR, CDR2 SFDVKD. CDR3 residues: CATQGPGDGYTF. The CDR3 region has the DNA TGTGCCACCCAGGGGCCCGGAGATGGCTACACCTTC.